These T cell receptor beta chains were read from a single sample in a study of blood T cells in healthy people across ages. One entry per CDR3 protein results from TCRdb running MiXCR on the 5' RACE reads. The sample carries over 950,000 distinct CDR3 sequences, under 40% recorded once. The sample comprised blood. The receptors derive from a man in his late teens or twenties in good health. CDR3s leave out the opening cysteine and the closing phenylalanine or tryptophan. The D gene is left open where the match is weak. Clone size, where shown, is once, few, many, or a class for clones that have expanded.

CDR3: ASGEYSEQF; size: .; D: .; length: 9; J: TRBJ2-1; V: TRBV7-9
CDR3: ASSPGGVMSGYT; size: few; D: TRBD1; length: 12; J: TRBJ1-2; V: TRBV19
CDR3: ASLRSLEAF; size: .; D: .; length: 9; J: TRBJ1-1; V: TRBV5-1
CDR3: ASSIGPTPYNEQF; size: .; D: .; length: 13; J: TRBJ2-1; V: TRBV19
CDR3: ASSQDRIGGNEQY; size: .; D: .; length: 13; J: .; V: TRBV4-3
CDR3: ASSYPRTDRGTGELF; size: .; D: .; length: 15; J: TRBJ2-2; V: TRBV5-1
CDR3: SAPAGNTIY; size: .; D: .; length: 9; J: TRBJ1-3; V: TRBV20-1
CDR3: ASSDQELNTEAF; size: .; D: .; length: 12; J: TRBJ1-1; V: TRBV2
CDR3: ASSLGVAGGYEQF; size: .; D: TRBD2; length: 13; J: TRBJ2-1; V: TRBV5-1
CDR3: ASSVKVWDTEAF; size: few; D: .; length: 12; J: TRBJ1-1; V: TRBV5-1
CDR3: ASSFGIGVRYT; size: .; D: .; length: 11; J: TRBJ1-2; V: TRBV28
CDR3: ASRPPPRFGETQY; size: few; D: .; length: 13; J: TRBJ2-5; V: TRBV7-9
CDR3: ASSVVTGALPTNTEAF; size: .; D: .; length: 16; J: TRBJ1-1; V: TRBV9
CDR3: ATSESGTGTSRSTDTQY; size: few; D: TRBD1; length: 17; J: TRBJ2-3; V: TRBV24-1
CDR3: SASELAGERDEQF; size: .; D: TRBD2; length: 13; J: TRBJ2-1; V: TRBV20-1
CDR3: SARDAWTGAYEQY; size: once; D: TRBD1; length: 13; J: .; V: TRBV20-1
CDR3: ASSLDPGADEKLF; size: .; D: .; length: 13; J: TRBJ1-4; V: TRBV12-3/TRBV12-4
CDR3: ASSDRGGGFTEAF; size: few; D: TRBD1; length: 13; J: TRBJ1-1; V: TRBV6-2/TRBV6-3
CDR3: ASSPRTVTVTTNEKLF; size: few; D: .; length: 16; J: TRBJ1-4; V: TRBV4-3
CDR3: ASSLAWLAGGQYNEQY; size: .; D: TRBD2; length: 16; J: TRBJ2-4; V: TRBV7-9
CDR3: SAPIGSDNSPLH; size: few; D: .; length: 12; J: TRBJ1-6; V: TRBV20-1
CDR3: ASSPGRSGAEAF; size: .; D: .; length: 12; J: TRBJ1-1; V: TRBV4-2
CDR3: GADRGPNTAELF; size: .; D: TRBD1; length: 12; J: TRBJ2-2; V: TRBV29-1
CDR3: ASSQDPPGTNEKLF; size: .; D: .; length: 14; J: TRBJ1-4; V: TRBV3-1
CDR3: ASSVGLTNEQF; size: few; D: .; length: 11; J: TRBJ2-1; V: TRBV27
CDR3: ASSRGLNQPQH; size: many; D: .; length: 11; J: TRBJ1-5; V: TRBV27
CDR3: ASSLRRGVNEQY; size: .; D: TRBD2; length: 12; J: .; V: TRBV12-3/TRBV12-4
CDR3: SAGDSDYAGELF; size: once; D: .; length: 12; J: TRBJ2-2; V: TRBV20-1
CDR3: ASSPHAGTSYEQY; size: .; D: .; length: 13; J: TRBJ2-7; V: TRBV28
CDR3: SAVTTSGGYNEQF; size: few; D: TRBD2; length: 13; J: TRBJ2-1; V: TRBV20-1
CDR3: ASSGGSWETQY; size: few; D: .; length: 11; J: TRBJ2-5; V: TRBV9
CDR3: ASSKGGQATDTQY; size: few; D: TRBD1; length: 13; J: TRBJ2-3; V: TRBV7-3
CDR3: AWSGIDGRTDTQY; size: .; D: .; length: 13; J: TRBJ2-3; V: TRBV30
CDR3: ASSPDRVENIQY; size: once; D: TRBD1; length: 12; J: TRBJ2-4; V: TRBV6-6
CDR3: ASSPGRTNNEQF; size: .; D: .; length: 12; J: TRBJ2-1; V: TRBV7-3
CDR3: ASSAVGGGTDTQY; size: few; D: .; length: 13; J: TRBJ2-3; V: TRBV9
CDR3: ASSVAGRQNTEAF; size: .; D: .; length: 13; J: TRBJ1-1; V: TRBV9
CDR3: ASSQDRWDYGYT; size: .; D: .; length: 12; J: TRBJ1-2; V: TRBV4-3
CDR3: SVEGRLADRTDTQY; size: few; D: TRBD2; length: 14; J: TRBJ2-3; V: TRBV29-1
CDR3: ASSTDWANTGELF; size: .; D: .; length: 13; J: TRBJ2-2; V: TRBV19
CDR3: ASRRDGNSQTQY; size: few; D: .; length: 12; J: TRBJ2-5; V: TRBV5-1
CDR3: ASSQITLSRSLTDTQY; size: .; D: .; length: 16; J: TRBJ2-3; V: TRBV7-9
CDR3: SAHSSTGSNYGYT; size: few; D: TRBD1; length: 13; J: TRBJ1-2; V: TRBV20-1
CDR3: SASGTGAGAYEQY; size: .; D: TRBD1; length: 13; J: TRBJ2-7; V: TRBV20-1
CDR3: ASSTGFGYGYT; size: .; D: .; length: 11; J: TRBJ1-2; V: TRBV2
CDR3: SVLRDGGTGYT; size: .; D: .; length: 11; J: TRBJ1-2; V: TRBV20-1
CDR3: NARVGALQETQY; size: .; D: .; length: 12; J: TRBJ2-5; V: TRBV20-1
CDR3: ASSRTQGGYNEQF; size: few; D: TRBD2; length: 13; J: TRBJ2-1; V: TRBV6-5
CDR3: SAPDHGNSPLH; size: .; D: .; length: 11; J: TRBJ1-6; V: TRBV20-1